This TCR beta chain was sequenced in a study of shared clonotypes between healthy human individuals. The study, taken as a whole, reports: Across subsets, estimated richness was generally greater for naive than for memory populations.

As to this clone: Its antigen remains unidentified.

CD45RO-negative cells were positively selected for CCR7, leaving out terminally differentiated effector memory CD45RA+ cells. The data were produced by immunoSEQ multiplex PCR, yet TCRdb's version contains in-frame clones alone and is incomplete. The sample holds about 2 million clones, approximately 95% seen once. The V gene lost 5 bases and the J gene lost 10 bases, with 21 bases spanning the gap. The CDR3 is 15 amino acids. From germline, CDR1 is SQVTM and CDR2 ANQGSEA. This clonotype was obtained from a young man in good health. Sequenced sample: naive CD8+ T cells sorted from blood. The chain links TRBV29-1 to TRBJ1-6; D remains unclear. CDR3: CSVPPLRQRRSPLHF. DNA of the CDR3: TGCAGCGTTCCGCCCCTGAGGCAACGGAGATCACCCCTCCACTTT.